Given below is one T cell receptor (beta chain) in context. As yet, its antigen is unknown. At one boundary the junction diverges from the germline segment, which might be a read error. This record comes from a study of shared clonotypes between healthy human individuals. General study points: The sampled material consisted only of blood, and tissue repertoires are likely to differ.

How the authors handled the data: ImmunoSEQ junction-only sequences lacked quality scores, so their filtering differed. Profiling relied on immunoSEQ multiplex PCR, and the TCRdb table lists in-frame clones only, not all of them. The V and J calls and the clone size are those of that table, but D and trimming were determined from the DNA. Here the sample spans around 1.5 million clones, nearly 99% being singletons. The CDR3 has 15 residues. Germline CDR1 MNHNY, CDR2 SVGAGI (reference sequence). The sequence was collected from a man aged 25 to 40 in good health. The sample comprised naive CD4+ T cells sorted from blood. Subset here: CD45RA+ positively selected. V is TRBV6-6 and J is TRBJ2-1; 7 nucleotides align to TRBD2. This CDR3 reads CASRYSGGASNEQFF. The DNA of the CDR3 is TGTGCCAGCAGATACTCGGGAGGAGCTAGCAATGAGCAGTTCTTC.